This TCR delta chain was identified during a study of human gamma delta and Vdelta1 T cells (dated by TCRdb to the late 2010s). For the study in its entirety: The study examined Delta One T cells, which are Vd1+ gamma-delta T cells, as cytotoxic effectors against acute myeloid leukemia.

From a lookup of the germline V gene, CDR1 and CDR2 are TSWWSYY and QGS. Trimming at the junction amounts to 0 bases on V and 0 bases on J, and the germline ends lie 23 bases apart. The CDR3 numbers 20 residues from cysteine through phenylalanine. Of the read, only the CDR3 DNA is kept; its 60 bases are in frame from base 1. This clone showed up just once. The antigen it recognizes is unknown. Per-base quality was not reported, and no clone a single base away is much larger than it. One read alone makes for weak evidence. Library generation was performed with PCR. TCRdb names Illumina MiSeq as the instrument used. Clones were re-identified by TCRdb from the public reads with CATT, and rows with the same DNA were merged. For this sample there are several hundred delta-chain clones; roughly 17% appear just once. The ten largest make up roughly 60% of the sample.

The chain was built from TRDV1 and TRDJ1; the D region is possibly TRDD2 or TRDD3, each matching across 5 bases. The receptor's source is a human donor in good health. Sequenced sample: Vdelta1 gamma-delta T cells from blood. The sample's cell subset or site label is to be understood as: Vd1+ T cells from peripheral blood. The DNA sequence is given as TGTGCTCTTGGGGAACTCAGGGGCTACGGGGGGCCTACGTACACCGATAAACTCATCTTT. This encodes CALGELRGYGGPTYTDKLIF.